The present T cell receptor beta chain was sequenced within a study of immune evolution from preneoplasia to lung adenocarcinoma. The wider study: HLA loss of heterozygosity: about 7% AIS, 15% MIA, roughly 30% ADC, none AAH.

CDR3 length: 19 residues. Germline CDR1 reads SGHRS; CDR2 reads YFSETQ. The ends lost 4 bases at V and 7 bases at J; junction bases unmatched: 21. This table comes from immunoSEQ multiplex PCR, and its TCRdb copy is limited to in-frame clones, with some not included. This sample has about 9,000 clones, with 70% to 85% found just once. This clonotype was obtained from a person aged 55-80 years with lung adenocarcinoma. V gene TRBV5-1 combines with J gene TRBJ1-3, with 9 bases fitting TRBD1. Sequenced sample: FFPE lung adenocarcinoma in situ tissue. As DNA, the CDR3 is TGCGCCAGCAGCCCCTTCGGGTCGGGACAGGGATATTCTGAGAACACCATATATTTT. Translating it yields CASSPFGSGQGYSENTIYF.